This TCR beta chain derives from a study of blood T cell repertoires in COVID-19. Study background: Sites in the United States, Italy and Spain provided acute and convalescent COVID-19 samples. Nucleic acid was either cDNA or gDNA, and it came from T cells, B-cell-depleted T cells, or PBMCs.

The germline V and J ends were trimmed by 2 bases and 11 bases, with 15 bases remaining between them. The CDR3 covers 13 residues. Germline loops: CDR1 LGHDT, CDR2 YNNKEL (reference sequence). TCRdb's table, derived via immunoSEQ multiplex PCR, lists solely in-frame clones and lacks some. Of approximately 300,000 clones detected, around 90% appear once; the ten largest clones hold 2% to 2.5%. The V gene is TRBV3-1 (or the pseudogene TRBV3-2), the J gene TRBJ1-2, with D maybe TRBD1 (5 bases). Sequenced sample: peripheral blood. The TCR originated in a woman in her fifties or sixties who had recovered from COVID-19. The CDR3 nucleotides are TGTGCCAGCAGCCAAAGCAGGGCCCCGTGGTACACCTTC. This translates into CASSQSRAPWYTF.